The clone carrying this T cell receptor (beta chain) was counted a few times. TCRdb's table, derived via immunoSEQ multiplex PCR, lists solely in-frame clones and lacks some. The table lists some 150,000 clones, approximately 89% of them singletons. This sample was included in a study of cytomegalovirus exposure and HLA in healthy donors. The CDR3 consists of 14 residues. Between the trimmed V and J ends, which lost 4 bases and 2 bases, there was a span of 13 bases. Looked up from germline, CDR1 is SGHNT and CDR2 is YYREEE (reference sequence). The sequence came from a man between 18 and 29 years old in good health and CMV-seronegative. Sequencing input: PBMCs. The chain joins TRBV5-4 to TRBJ2-7; D perhaps matches TRBD2 (5 bases). CDR3 sequence: CASSETDGAYEQYF. In DNA, the CDR3 is TGTGCCAGCAGCGAAACGGACGGGGCCTACGAGCAGTACTTC.